This is a list of T cell receptor beta chains from one sample in a study of pediatric ulcerative colitis. Method: immunoSEQ multiplex PCR; TCRdb's copy keeps in-frame clones and lacks some. The sample holds roughly 60,000 clones, around 87% seen once. Sequenced: blood. The receptors shown here come from a boy younger than 18 who was a control in a study of pediatric ulcerative colitis. The CDR3 runs from the conserved cysteine through the conserved F or W. A D gene is named only where the DNA matches it firmly. For some rows the clone size is stated as once, few or many, or as a class when expanded; others skip it.

V gene,D gene,J gene,clone size,CDR3 protein,CDR3 DNA
TRBV4-1,.,TRBJ1-1,.,CASSLLDGNTEAFF,TGCGCCAGCAGCTTACTGGACGGGAACACTGAAGCTTTCTTT
TRBV6-1,.,TRBJ2-1,.,CASSEALPGGNEQFF,TGTGCCAGCAGTGAAGCGCTACCGGGCGGCAATGAGCAGTTCTTC
TRBV4-1,.,TRBJ2-5,.,CASSQVPGAMETQYF,TGCGCCAGCAGCCAAGTACCAGGGGCTATGGAGACCCAGTACTTC
TRBV2,TRBD1,TRBJ2-3,few,CASSTGGFGTDTQYF,TGTGCCAGCAGCACAGGGGGTTTCGGAACAGATACGCAGTATTTT
TRBV4-2,.,TRBJ2-1,few,CASSQELAEGNEQFF,TGTGCCAGCAGCCAAGAGTTGGCGGAGGGGAATGAGCAGTTCTTC
TRBV27,TRBD1,TRBJ1-2,.,CASSPGQGALKGYTF,TGTGCCAGCAGTCCGGGACAGGGGGCGTTGAAAGGCTACACCTTC
TRBV7-8,.,TRBJ1-6,.,CASSLDSLYNSPLHF,TGTGCCAGCAGCTTAGACAGTCTATATAATTCACCCCTCCACTTT
TRBV7-2,.,TRBJ1-4,.,CASSPMGTEKLFF,TGTGCCAGCAGTCCGATGGGAACTGAAAAACTGTTTTTT
TRBV11-2,.,TRBJ2-2,.,CASSLDLRHLIPRYTGELFF,TGTGCCAGCAGCTTAGATCTTAGACACCTAATACCCCGCTACACCGGGGAGCTGTTTTTT
TRBV19,.,TRBJ1-6,.,CASSMGGQRNSPLHF,TGTGCCAGTAGTATGGGGGGACAAAGAAATTCACCCCTCCACTTT
TRBV10-3,TRBD1,TRBJ1-1,.,CAISGRGSGQGVTEAFF,TGTGCCATCAGTGGAAGGGGGTCGGGACAGGGTGTCACTGAAGCTTTCTTT
TRBV6-5,.,TRBJ2-7,.,CASSLAGSYEQYF,TGTGCCAGCAGTTTGGCAGGTTCCTACGAGCAGTACTTC
TRBV4-3,.,TRBJ1-1,.,CASSRSPGEGVTEAFF,TGCGCCAGCAGCCGTAGCCCAGGGGAGGGGGTCACTGAAGCTTTCTTT
TRBV28,.,TRBJ2-1,.,CASSLGGGSYNEQFF,TGTGCCAGCAGTTTAGGGGGAGGCTCCTACAATGAGCAGTTCTTC
TRBV11-3,.,TRBJ2-1,.,CASSLGRGLSYNEQFF,TGTGCCAGCAGCTTAGGGCGGGGGCTCTCCTACAATGAGCAGTTCTTC
TRBV7-8,.,TRBJ1-6,.,CASSLFRVVYNSPLHF,TGTGCCAGCAGCTTATTTCGGGTTGTCTATAATTCACCCCTCCACTTT
TRBV20-1,.,TRBJ2-7,.,CSASRDSQSYF,TGCAGTGCTAGCCGGGACTCTCAATCCTACTTC
TRBV9,.,TRBJ2-2,.,CASSVVGAGELFF,TGTGCCAGCAGCGTAGTGGGGGCCGGGGAGCTGTTTTTT
TRBV6-1,.,TRBJ1-1,.,CASSEGLENTEAFF,TGTGCCAGCAGTGAGGGGTTGGAGAACACTGAAGCTTTCTTT
TRBV25-1,TRBD1,TRBJ1-4,.,CASSEYIRQGGTNEKLFF,TGTGCCAGCAGTGAATATATTCGGCAGGGGGGCACTAATGAAAAACTGTTTTTT
TRBV5-4,.,TRBJ1-6,.,CATGDSYNSPLHF,TGTGCCACTGGAGACTCCTATAATTCACCCCTCCACTTT
TRBV5-1,.,TRBJ1-4,.,CASSRQVEEKLFF,TGCGCCAGCAGCCGGCAGGTCGAAGAAAAACTGTTTTTT
TRBV5-1,.,TRBJ1-2,.,CASSPGTTAGIDGYTF,TGCGCCAGCAGCCCAGGCACCACAGCGGGGATAGATGGCTACACCTTC
TRBV7-2,.,TRBJ1-4,.,CASSGSLGDEKLFF,TGTGCCAGCAGCGGGTCTCTGGGGGATGAAAAACTGTTTTTT
TRBV5-1,TRBD1,TRBJ2-2,.,CASSLTGKAGELFF,TGCGCCAGCAGTCTGACAGGGAAAGCCGGGGAGCTGTTTTTT
TRBV7-3,.,TRBJ2-3,.,CASSSGPDTQYF,TGTGCCAGCAGCTCCGGTCCCGATACGCAGTATTTT
TRBV18,.,TRBJ1-2,.,CASSLSTSGGDGYTF,TGTGCCAGCTCACTTTCCACATCCGGGGGCGATGGCTACACCTTC
TRBV4-1,.,TRBJ2-5,.,CASSQGPAEYQETQYF,TGCGCCAGCAGCCAAGGCCCAGCGGAGTACCAAGAGACCCAGTACTTC
TRBV28,TRBD1,TRBJ1-2,.,CASSPGQDYGYTF,TGTGCCAGCAGTCCGGGACAGGACTATGGCTACACCTTC
TRBV7-2,.,TRBJ2-4,.,CASSPASLAKNIQYF,TGTGCCAGCAGCCCGGCATCACTAGCCAAAAACATTCAGTACTTC
TRBV6-4,TRBD2,TRBJ2-1,.,CASSDSASGDHNEQFF,TGTGCCAGCAGTGACTCGGCTAGCGGGGACCACAATGAGCAGTTCTTC
TRBV6-5,.,TRBJ2-1,.,CASGRSSYNEQFF,TGTGCCAGCGGGAGGAGCTCCTACAATGAGCAGTTCTTC
TRBV5-1,.,TRBJ2-3,.,CASAPGALTDTQYF,TGCGCCAGCGCCCCGGGGGCCTTGACAGATACGCAGTATTTT
TRBV6-5,.,TRBJ1-1,.,CATQPGRYTEAFF,TGTGCTACTCAACCAGGGCGATACACTGAAGCTTTCTTT
TRBV10-3,.,TRBJ1-2,.,CAISESTAGDGYTF,TGTGCCATCAGTGAGTCGACTGCGGGGGATGGCTACACCTTC
TRBV4-3,TRBD1,TRBJ2-7,.,CASSQDRGSGEQYF,TGCGCCAGCAGCCAGGACAGGGGTTCGGGCGAGCAGTACTTC
TRBV27,TRBD2,TRBJ2-1,.,CASESGGSYNEQFF,TGTGCCAGCGAAAGCGGGGGCTCCTACAATGAGCAGTTCTTC
TRBV4-3,.,TRBJ2-3,.,CASSQEGGGGTDTQYF,TGCGCCAGCAGCCAAGAAGGCGGGGGCGGCACAGATACGCAGTATTTT
TRBV2,.,TRBJ2-1,.,CASSGGDYNEQFF,TGTGCCAGCAGTGGGGGGGACTACAATGAGCAGTTCTTC
TRBV9,.,TRBJ1-2,.,CASSPLGPRNYGYTF,TGTGCCAGCAGCCCCCTCGGGCCGAGAAACTATGGCTACACCTTC
TRBV19,.,TRBJ1-2,.,CASSIRITNYGYTF,TGTGCCAGTAGTATAAGAATAACTAACTATGGCTACACCTTC
TRBV5-1,.,TRBJ2-1,.,CASSLGSSYNEQFF,TGCGCCAGCAGCTTAGGGAGTTCCTACAATGAGCAGTTCTTC
TRBV7-7,.,TRBJ2-3,.,CASSRGSTDTQYF,TGTGCTAGCAGCCGGGGTAGCACAGATACGCAGTATTTT
TRBV15,TRBD1,TRBJ1-4,.,CATSKTGALNEKLFF,TGTGCCACCAGCAAAACAGGGGCCTTAAATGAAAAACTGTTTTTT
TRBV5-1,TRBD2,TRBJ2-1,.,CASSLGASGANEQFF,TGCGCCAGCAGCTTGGGGGCTAGCGGGGCGAATGAGCAGTTCTTC
TRBV19,TRBD2,TRBJ2-3,.,CASSHKISGRGLGYSTDTQYF,TGTGCCAGTAGTCACAAAATAAGCGGGAGGGGTTTGGGTTATAGCACAGATACGCAGTATTTT
TRBV18,TRBD2,TRBJ2-7,.,CASTVGGYEQYF,TGTGCCTCAACAGTCGGGGGGTACGAGCAGTACTTC
TRBV4-2,.,TRBJ1-4,.,CASSQDYGGYKFF,TGTGCCAGCAGCCAAGATTACGGGGGCTATAAGTTTTTT
TRBV9,.,TRBJ1-2,.,CASSVAQGSYGYTF,TGTGCCAGCAGCGTAGCACAGGGATCGTATGGCTACACCTTC
TRBV11-3,.,TRBJ2-1,.,CASSRGNEQFF,TGTGCCAGCAGCCGAGGGAATGAGCAGTTCTTC
TRBV7-2,.,TRBJ2-1,.,CASSLAPSVSTRITYNEQFF,TGTGCCAGCAGCTTAGCTCCATCGGTTAGTACACGCATTACCTACAATGAGCAGTTCTTC
TRBV7-3,TRBD2,TRBJ2-1,.,CASSGKNRGSGGRGDEQFF,TGTGCCAGCAGCGGAAAAAATCGAGGTAGCGGGGGGAGAGGAGATGAGCAGTTCTTC
TRBV28,.,TRBJ1-5,.,CASGVLRQGGPINNQPQHF,TGTGCCAGCGGAGTTTTGAGGCAGGGCGGCCCTATAAACAATCAGCCCCAGCATTTT
TRBV4-1,TRBD2,TRBJ2-1,.,CASSHILAGVAYNEQFF,TGCGCCAGCAGCCACATCTTAGCGGGAGTTGCCTACAATGAGCAGTTCTTC
TRBV5-1,.,TRBJ1-1,once,CASSLSGPLRFMNTEAFF,TGCGCCAGCAGCTTGTCGGGGCCCCTGAGATTTATGAACACTGAAGCTTTCTTT